This TCR beta chain comes out of a study of patients and donors after allogeneic stem cell transplantation. From the RT-PCR reads, TCRdb called clonotypes with MiXCR, one entry per CDR3 protein. The data contain 400,000 to 450,000 distinct CDR3 sequences, roughly 17% of them singletons. A few counts support this clonotype. Sequenced sample: blood, either unsorted or a sorted T cell fraction (not recorded which). The receptor was isolated from a human donor who was either an allogeneic HSCT recipient or a stem cell or donor lymphocyte infusion donor (not recorded which). It is not recorded whose cells these are; they may come from a transplant donor.

The CDR3 DNA follows: TGTGCCAGCAGCTTACGAGAGGGGGCGAAAGCTTTCTTT. Translating gives CASSLREGAKAFF. The J gene is TRBJ1-1, the V gene TRBV7-6; 7 bases match TRBD1. The CDR3 is 13 amino acids. The germline V gene encodes CDR1 SGHVS and CDR2 FNYEAQ. With 2 bases clipped from V and 9 bases from J, the junction kept 6 bases outside the gene matches. Complete variable domain (other parts from reference TRBV7-6 and TRBJ1-1): GAGVSQSPRYKVTKRGQDVALRCDPISGHVSLYWYRQALGQGPEFLTYFNYEAQQDKSGLPNDRFSAERPEGSISTLTIQRTEQRDSAMYRCASSLREGAKAFFGQGTRLTVV.